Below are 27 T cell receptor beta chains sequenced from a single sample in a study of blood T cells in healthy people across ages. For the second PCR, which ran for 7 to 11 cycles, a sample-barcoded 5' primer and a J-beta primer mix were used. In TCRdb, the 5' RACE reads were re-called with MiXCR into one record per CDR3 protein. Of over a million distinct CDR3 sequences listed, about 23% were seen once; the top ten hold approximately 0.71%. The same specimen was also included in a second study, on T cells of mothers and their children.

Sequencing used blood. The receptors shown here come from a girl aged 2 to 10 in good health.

The CDR3 sequence: CASSFGQADSEAFF. CDR3 DNA: TGTGCCAGCAGTTTCGGACAGGCGGACTCTGAAGCTTTCTTT. The chain carries TRBV12-3 or TRBV12-4 and TRBJ1-1; 7 bases map to TRBD1. J gave up 6 bases and V 3 bases, and 7 bases lay outside the gene matches. CDR3 size: 14 residues.

The CDR3 region has the DNA TGTGCCAGCAGTTTATTCGGCTATGGCTACACCTTC. Its translation: CASSLFGYGYTF. The V gene is TRBV27, the J gene TRBJ1-2; D is uncertain. The CDR3 has 12 amino acids. Germline CDR1 reads MNHEY; CDR2 reads SMNVEV (reference sequence). Deletions cut 1 base from V and 4 bases from J, with 4 bases between.

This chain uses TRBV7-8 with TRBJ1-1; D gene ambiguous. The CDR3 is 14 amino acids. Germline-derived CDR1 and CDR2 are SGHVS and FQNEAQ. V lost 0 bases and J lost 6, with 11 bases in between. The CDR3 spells CASSLALRESEAFF. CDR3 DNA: TGTGCCAGCAGCTTAGCGCTGAGAGAGTCTGAAGCTTTCTTT.

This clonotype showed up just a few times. In DNA form, the CDR3 reads TGTGCCATCAAGCCGGTCGACAATGAGCAGTTCTTC. This gives the protein CAIKPVDNEQFF. The gene calls are TRBV10-3 and TRBJ2-5; unclear D gene. The J call may be incorrect, as the DNA end agrees better with TRBJ2-1. The germline V gene encodes CDR1 ENHRY and CDR2 SYGVKD. This CDR3 is built from 12 residues.

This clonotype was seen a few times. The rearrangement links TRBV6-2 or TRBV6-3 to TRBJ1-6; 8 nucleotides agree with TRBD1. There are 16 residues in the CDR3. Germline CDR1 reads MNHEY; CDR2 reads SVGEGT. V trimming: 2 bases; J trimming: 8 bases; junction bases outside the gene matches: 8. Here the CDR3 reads CASSYTAGTGHSPLHF. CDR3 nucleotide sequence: TGTGCCAGCAGTTACACAGCCGGGACAGGACATTCACCCCTCCACTTT.

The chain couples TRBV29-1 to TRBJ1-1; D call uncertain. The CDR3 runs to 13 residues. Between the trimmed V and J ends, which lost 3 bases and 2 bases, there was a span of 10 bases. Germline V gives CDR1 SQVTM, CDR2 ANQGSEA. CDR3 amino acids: CSVDPTVNTEAFF. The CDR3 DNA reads TGCAGCGTTGACCCAACAGTTAACACTGAAGCTTTCTTT. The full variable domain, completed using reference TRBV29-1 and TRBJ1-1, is SAVISQKPSRDICQRGTSLTIQCQVDSQVTMMFWYRQQPGQSLTLIATANQGSEATYESGFVIDKFPISRPNLTFSTLTVSNMSPEDSSIYLCSVDPTVNTEAFFGQGTRLTVV.

For the CDR3, the DNA is TGTGCCAGCAGCGTAGATCAGGGTACGATAGAGACCCAGTACTTC. The encoded protein is CASSVDQGTIETQYF. V usage is TRBV9 and J usage is TRBJ2-5; a weak D match, TRBD1 (5 bases). Trimming stripped 0 bases from V and 4 bases from J, with 13 bases between. The germline V gene encodes CDR1 SGDLS and CDR2 YYNGEE. The CDR3 runs to 15 residues.

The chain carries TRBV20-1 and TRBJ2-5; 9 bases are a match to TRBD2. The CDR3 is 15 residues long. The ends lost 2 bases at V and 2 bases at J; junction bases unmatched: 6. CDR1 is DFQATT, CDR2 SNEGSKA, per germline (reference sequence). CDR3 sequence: CSARKSGRYQETQYF. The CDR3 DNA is TGCAGTGCTAGAAAGAGCGGGAGGTATCAAGAGACCCAGTACTTC.

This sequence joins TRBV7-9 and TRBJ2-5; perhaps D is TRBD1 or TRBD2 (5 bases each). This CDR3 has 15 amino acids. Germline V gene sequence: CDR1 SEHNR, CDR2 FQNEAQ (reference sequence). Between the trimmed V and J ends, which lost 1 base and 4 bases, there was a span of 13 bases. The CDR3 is CASSLGAVGTETQYF. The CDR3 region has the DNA TGTGCCAGCAGCTTAGGAGCAGTAGGGACAGAGACCCAGTACTTC.

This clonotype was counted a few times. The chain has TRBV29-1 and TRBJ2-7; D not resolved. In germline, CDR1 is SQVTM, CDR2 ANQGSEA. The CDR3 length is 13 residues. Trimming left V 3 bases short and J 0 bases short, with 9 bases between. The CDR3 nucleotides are TGCAGCGTTGAGGCCAGTAGCTCCTACGAGCAGTACTTC. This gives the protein CSVEASSSYEQYF.

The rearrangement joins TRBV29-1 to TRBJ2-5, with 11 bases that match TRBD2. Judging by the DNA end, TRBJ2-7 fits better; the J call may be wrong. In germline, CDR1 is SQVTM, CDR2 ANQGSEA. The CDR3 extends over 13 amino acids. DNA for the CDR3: TGCAGCGCGGTAGCGGGAGGGCCGTACGAGCAGTACTTC. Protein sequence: CSAVAGGPYEQYF.

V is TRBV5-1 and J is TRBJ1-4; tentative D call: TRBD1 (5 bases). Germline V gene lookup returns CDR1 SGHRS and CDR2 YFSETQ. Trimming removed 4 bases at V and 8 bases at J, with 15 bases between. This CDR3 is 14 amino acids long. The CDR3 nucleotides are TGCGCCAGCAGCGCAGGGACGTTTGGGGAAAAACTGTTTTTT. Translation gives CASSAGTFGEKLFF.

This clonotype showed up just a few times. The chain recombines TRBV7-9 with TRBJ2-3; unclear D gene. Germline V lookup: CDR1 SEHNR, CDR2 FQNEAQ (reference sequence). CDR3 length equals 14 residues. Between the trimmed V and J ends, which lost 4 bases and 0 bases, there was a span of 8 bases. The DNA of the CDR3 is TGTGCCAGCAGCTCGGAGTTTAGCACAGATACGCAGTATTTT. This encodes CASSSEFSTDTQYF. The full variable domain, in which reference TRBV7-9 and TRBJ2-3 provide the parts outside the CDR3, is DTGVSQNPRHKITKRGQNVTFRCDPISEHNRLYWYRQTLGQGPEFLTYFQNEAQLEKSRLLSDRFSAERPKGSFSTLEIQRTEQGDSAMYLCASSSEFSTDTQYFGPGTRLTVL.

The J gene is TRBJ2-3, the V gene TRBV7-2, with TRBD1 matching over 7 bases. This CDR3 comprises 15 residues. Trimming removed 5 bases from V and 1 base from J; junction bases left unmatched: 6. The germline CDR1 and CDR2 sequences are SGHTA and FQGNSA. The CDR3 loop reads CASSERTGGTDTQYF. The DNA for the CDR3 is TGTGCCAGCAGCGAACGAACAGGGGGCACAGATACGCAGTATTTT.

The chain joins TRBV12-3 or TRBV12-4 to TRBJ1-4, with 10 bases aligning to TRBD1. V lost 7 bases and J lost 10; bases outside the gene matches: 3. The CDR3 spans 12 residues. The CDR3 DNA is TGTGCCAGCACCCGGACAGGGGGAAAACTGTTTTTT. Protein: CASTRTGGKLFF.

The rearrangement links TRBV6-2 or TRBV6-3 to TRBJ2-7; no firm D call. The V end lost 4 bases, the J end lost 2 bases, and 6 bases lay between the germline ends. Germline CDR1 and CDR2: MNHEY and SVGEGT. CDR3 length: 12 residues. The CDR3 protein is CASSWHAYEQYF. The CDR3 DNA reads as TGTGCCAGCAGTTGGCACGCCTACGAGCAGTACTTC.

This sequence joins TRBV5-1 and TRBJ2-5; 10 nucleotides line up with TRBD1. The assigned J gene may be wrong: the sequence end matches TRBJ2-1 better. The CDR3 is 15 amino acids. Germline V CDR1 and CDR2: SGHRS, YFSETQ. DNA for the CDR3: TGCGCCAGCAGCTGGGGGACAGGGGAGTTCAATGAGCAGTTCTTC. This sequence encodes CASSWGTGEFNEQFF.

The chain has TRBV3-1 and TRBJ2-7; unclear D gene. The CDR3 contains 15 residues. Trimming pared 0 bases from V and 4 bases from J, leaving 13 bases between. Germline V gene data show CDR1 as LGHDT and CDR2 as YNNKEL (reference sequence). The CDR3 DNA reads TGTGCCAGCAGCCAAGATGGGCAGGAAGGGTACGAGCAGTACTTC. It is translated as CASSQDGQEGYEQYF.

CDR3 residues: CASSPTGTGRGGETQYF. The CDR3 nucleotides read TGTGCCAGCAGTCCAACCGGGACAGGGCGAGGAGGGGAGACCCAGTACTTC. The rearrangement links TRBV12-3 or TRBV12-4 to TRBJ2-5; 9 nucleotides match TRBD1. The CDR3 length is 17 residues. V lost 5 bases, J lost 5 bases, and 15 bases stayed unmatched.

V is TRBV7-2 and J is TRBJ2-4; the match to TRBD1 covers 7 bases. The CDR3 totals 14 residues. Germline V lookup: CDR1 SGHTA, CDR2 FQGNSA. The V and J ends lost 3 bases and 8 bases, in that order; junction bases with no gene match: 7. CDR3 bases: TGTGCCAGCAGCTTCCAGACAGGGAGTGACATTCAGTACTTC. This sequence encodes CASSFQTGSDIQYF.

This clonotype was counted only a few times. CDR3 coding DNA: TGCAGCGTCTGGACAGGGGAAAGCTACACCTTC. Translated, it gives CSVWTGESYTF. V usage is TRBV29-1 and J usage is TRBJ1-2, with 9 bases aligning to TRBD1. Germline-derived CDR1 and CDR2 are SQVTM and ANQGSEA. The J segment lost 9 bases and the V segment lost 6 bases, leaving 5 bases of the junction unmatched. The CDR3 has 11 amino acids.

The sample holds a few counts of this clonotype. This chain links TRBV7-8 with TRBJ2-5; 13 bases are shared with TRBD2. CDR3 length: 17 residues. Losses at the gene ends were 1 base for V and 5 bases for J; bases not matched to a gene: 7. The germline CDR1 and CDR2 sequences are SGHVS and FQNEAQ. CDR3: CASSLEGLAGLGETQYF. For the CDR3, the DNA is TGTGCCAGCAGCTTAGAGGGACTAGCGGGATTAGGGGAGACCCAGTACTTC.

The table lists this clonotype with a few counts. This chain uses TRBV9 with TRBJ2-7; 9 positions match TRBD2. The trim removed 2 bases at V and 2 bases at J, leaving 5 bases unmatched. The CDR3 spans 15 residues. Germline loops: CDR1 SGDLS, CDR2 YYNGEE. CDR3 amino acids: CASSVSGSRTYEQYF. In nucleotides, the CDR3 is TGTGCCAGCAGCGTTAGCGGGAGCCGTACCTACGAGCAGTACTTC. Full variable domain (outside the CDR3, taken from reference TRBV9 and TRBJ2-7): DSGVTQTPKHLITATGQRVTLRCSPRSGDLSVYWYQQSLDQGLQFLIQYYNGEERAKGNILERFSAQQFPDLHSELNLSSLELGDSALYFCASSVSGSRTYEQYFGPGTRLTVT.

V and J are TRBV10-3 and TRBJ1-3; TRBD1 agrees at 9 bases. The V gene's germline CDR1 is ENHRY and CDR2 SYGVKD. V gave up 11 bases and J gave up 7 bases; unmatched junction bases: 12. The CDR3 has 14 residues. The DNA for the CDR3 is TGTGCCTCGAGGGGGACAGGGTTCGGGAACACCATATATTTT. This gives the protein CASRGTGFGNTIYF.

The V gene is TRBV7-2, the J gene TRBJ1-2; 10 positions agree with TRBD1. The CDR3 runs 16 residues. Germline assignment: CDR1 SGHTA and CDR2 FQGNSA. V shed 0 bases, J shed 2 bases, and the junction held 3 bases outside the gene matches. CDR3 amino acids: CASSLAGTGVNYGYTF. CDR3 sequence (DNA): TGTGCCAGCAGCTTAGCCGGGACAGGGGTAAACTATGGCTACACCTTC.

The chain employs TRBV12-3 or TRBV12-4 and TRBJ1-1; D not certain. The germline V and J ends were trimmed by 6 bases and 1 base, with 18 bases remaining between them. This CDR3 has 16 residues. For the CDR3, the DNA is TGTGCCAGCAGCCTTCGGACCCTGGGAGCGAACACTGAAGCTTTCTTT. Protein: CASSLRTLGANTEAFF.

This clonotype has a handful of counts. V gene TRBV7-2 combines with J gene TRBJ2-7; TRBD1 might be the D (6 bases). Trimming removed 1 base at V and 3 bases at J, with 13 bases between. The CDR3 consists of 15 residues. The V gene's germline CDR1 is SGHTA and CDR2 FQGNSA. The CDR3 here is CASSLDLTGFYEQYF. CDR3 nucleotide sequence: TGTGCCAGCAGCTTAGACCTCACAGGGTTCTACGAGCAGTACTTC.